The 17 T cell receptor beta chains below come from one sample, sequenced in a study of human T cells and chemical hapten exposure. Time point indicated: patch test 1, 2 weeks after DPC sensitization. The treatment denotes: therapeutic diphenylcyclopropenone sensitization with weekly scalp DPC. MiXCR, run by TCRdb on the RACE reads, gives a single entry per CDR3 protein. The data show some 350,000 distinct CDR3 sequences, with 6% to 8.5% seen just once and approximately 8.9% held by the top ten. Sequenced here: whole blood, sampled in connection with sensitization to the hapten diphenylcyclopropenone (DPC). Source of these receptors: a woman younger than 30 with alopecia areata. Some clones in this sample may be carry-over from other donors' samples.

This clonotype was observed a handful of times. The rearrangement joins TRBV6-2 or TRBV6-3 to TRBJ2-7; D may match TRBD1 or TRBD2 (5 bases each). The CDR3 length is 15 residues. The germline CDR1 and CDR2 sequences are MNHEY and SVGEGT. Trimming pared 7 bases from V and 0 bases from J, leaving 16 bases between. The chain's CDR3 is CASTPGTAPSYEQYF. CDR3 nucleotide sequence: TGTGCCAGCACACCTGGGACCGCTCCCTCCTACGAGCAGTACTTC.

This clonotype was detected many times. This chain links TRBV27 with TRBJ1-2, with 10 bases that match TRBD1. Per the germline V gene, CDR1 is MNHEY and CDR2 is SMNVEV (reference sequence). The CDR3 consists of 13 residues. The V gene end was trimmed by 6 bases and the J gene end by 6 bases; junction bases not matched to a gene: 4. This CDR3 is CASSSDRGHGYTF. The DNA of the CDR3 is TGTGCCAGCAGCTCCGACAGGGGGCATGGCTACACCTTC.

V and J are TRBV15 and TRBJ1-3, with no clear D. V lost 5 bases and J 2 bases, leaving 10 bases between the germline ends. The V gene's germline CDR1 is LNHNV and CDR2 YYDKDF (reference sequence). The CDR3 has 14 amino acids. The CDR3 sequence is CATSAQEAGNTIYF. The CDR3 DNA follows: TGTGCCACCAGCGCCCAGGAGGCTGGAAACACCATATATTTT.

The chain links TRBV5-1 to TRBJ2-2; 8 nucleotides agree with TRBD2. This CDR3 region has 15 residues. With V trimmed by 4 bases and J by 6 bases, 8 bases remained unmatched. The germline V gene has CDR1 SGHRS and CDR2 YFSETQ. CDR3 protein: CASSTGLAFSGELFF. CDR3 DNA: TGCGCCAGCAGCACCGGACTAGCATTTTCCGGGGAGCTGTTTTTT.

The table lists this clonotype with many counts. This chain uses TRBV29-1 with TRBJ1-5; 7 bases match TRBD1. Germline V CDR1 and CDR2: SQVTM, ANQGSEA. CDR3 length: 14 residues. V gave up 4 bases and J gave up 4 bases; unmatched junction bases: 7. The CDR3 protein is CSVAGQDGNQPQHF. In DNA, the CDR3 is TGCAGCGTTGCTGGACAGGATGGAAATCAGCCCCAGCATTTT.

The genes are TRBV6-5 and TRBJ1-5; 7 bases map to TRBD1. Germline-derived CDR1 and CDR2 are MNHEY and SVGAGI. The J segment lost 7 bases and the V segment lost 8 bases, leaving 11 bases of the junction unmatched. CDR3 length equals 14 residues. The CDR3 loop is CASGRTGPWQPQHF. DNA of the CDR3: TGTGCCAGCGGTAGGACAGGTCCTTGGCAGCCCCAGCATTTT.

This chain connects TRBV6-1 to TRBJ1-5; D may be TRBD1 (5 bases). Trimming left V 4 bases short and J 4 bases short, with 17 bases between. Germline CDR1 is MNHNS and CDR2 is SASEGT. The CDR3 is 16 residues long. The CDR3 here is CASSAWDSTPNQPQHF. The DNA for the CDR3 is TGTGCCAGCAGTGCATGGGACTCGACCCCAAATCAGCCCCAGCATTTT.

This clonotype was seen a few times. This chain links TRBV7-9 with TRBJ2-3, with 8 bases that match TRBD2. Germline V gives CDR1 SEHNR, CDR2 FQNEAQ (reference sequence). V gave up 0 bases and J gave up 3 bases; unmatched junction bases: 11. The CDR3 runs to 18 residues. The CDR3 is CASSLAFPSGFKTDTQYF. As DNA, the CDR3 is TGTGCCAGCAGCTTAGCGTTTCCTAGCGGGTTTAAAACAGATACGCAGTATTTT.

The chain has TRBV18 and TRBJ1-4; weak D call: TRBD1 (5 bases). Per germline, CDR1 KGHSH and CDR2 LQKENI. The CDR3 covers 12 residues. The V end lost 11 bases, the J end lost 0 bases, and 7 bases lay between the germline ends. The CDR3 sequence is CAGGATNEKLFF. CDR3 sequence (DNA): TGTGCCGGGGGTGCAACTAATGAAAAACTGTTTTTT.

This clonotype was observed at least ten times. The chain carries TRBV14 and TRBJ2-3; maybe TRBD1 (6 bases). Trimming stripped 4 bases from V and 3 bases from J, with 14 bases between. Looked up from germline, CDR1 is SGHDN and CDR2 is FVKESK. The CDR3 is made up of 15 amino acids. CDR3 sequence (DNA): TGTGCCAGCAGCCTCCAAGTCGGACAGACAGATACGCAGTATTTT. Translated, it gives CASSLQVGQTDTQYF.

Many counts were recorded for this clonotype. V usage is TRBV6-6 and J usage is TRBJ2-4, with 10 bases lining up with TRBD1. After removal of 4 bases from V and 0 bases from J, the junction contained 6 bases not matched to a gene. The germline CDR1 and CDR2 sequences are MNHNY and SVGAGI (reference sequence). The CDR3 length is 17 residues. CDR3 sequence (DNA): TGTGCCAGCAGTTCCCCGGGACAGGGGCCAGCCAAAAACATTCAGTACTTC. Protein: CASSSPGQGPAKNIQYF.

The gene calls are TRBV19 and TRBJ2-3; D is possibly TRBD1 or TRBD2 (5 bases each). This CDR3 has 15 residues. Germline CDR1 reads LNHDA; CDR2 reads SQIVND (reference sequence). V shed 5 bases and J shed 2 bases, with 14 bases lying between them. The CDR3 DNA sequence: TGTGCCAGTAGTCTCCGGGACGGCCACACAGATACGCAGTATTTT. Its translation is CASSLRDGHTDTQYF.

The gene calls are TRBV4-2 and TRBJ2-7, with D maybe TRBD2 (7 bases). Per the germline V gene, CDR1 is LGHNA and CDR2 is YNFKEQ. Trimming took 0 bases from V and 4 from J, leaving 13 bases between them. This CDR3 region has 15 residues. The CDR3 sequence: CASSQDDGGPYEQYF. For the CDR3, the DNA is TGTGCCAGCAGCCAAGATGACGGGGGGCCTTACGAGCAGTACTTC.

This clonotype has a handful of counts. In DNA, the CDR3 is TGTGCCAGCAGTTACTCGATAGCTTTCGGGGAGCTGTTTTTT. Its translation is CASSYSIAFGELFF. This chain uses TRBV6-5 with TRBJ2-2; D uncertain. The length of the CDR3 is 14 residues. The V gene lost 0 bases and the J gene lost 7 bases, with 9 bases spanning the gap. Germline CDR1 and CDR2: MNHEY and SVGAGI.

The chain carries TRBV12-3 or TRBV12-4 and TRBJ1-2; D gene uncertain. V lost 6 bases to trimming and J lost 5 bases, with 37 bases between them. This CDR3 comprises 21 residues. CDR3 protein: CASSPLRPQARPPAVPYGYTF. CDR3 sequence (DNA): TGTGCCAGCAGCCCTTTAAGGCCCCAGGCCCGCCCGCCGGCGGTACCATATGGCTACACCTTC.

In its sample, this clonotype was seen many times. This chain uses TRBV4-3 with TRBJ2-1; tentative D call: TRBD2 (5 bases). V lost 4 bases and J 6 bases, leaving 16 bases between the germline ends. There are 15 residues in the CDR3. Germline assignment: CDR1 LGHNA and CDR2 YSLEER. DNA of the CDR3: TGCGCCAGCAGCCCCTGGGCCGGACTCTTCAATGAGCAGTTCTTC. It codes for CASSPWAGLFNEQFF.

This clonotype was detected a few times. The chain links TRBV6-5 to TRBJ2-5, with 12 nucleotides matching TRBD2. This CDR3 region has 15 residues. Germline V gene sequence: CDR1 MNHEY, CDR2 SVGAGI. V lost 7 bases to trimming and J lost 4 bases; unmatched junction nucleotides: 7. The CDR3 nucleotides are TGTGCCAGCAAGTTCCTGACTAGCGGGGGAGAGACCCAGTACTTC. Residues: CASKFLTSGGETQYF.